This TCR beta chain was observed in a study of OX40 agonist ivuxolimab in advanced cancers. For context, the study as a whole: Ivuxolimab, which targeted the costimulatory receptor OX40 (CD134), was an agonistic, fully human IgG2 monoclonal antibody. Partial responses were achieved by three dose-escalation patients, of whom one had hepatocellular carcinoma and two had cutaneous melanoma. Intravenous ivuxolimab was administered to patients every 2 weeks at six dose levels: 0.01, 0.1, 0.3, 1.5, 3 and 10 mg/kg. Patients were allowed to have had prior anti-PD-1, anti-PD-L1 or anti-CTLA-4 therapy, and around two fifths of the dose-escalation patients had been treated with checkpoint inhibitors. In the dose-escalation cohort, around four fifths of patients were male, and the mean age was around 65 years with a range of about 20 to 90. The paper reports the monotherapy dose-escalation portion (N of about 56 patients) of the phase I ivuxolimab trial. Among the 52 dose-escalation patients, some 19 had hepatocellular carcinoma, approximately 15 melanoma, 9 renal cell carcinoma and 9 head and neck cancer. Peripheral TCRbeta sequencing was intended to test whether TCR sequence diversity was altered and clonal T-cell expansion was caused by ivuxolimab. Paper-wide results and their limitations: Low levels of normalized T-cell clonal expansion were also shown by some nonresponding patients. After ivuxolimab, more expanded clones were found on average in CD8+ T cells than in CD4+ T cells. At doses of 0.1 to 3.0 mg/kg, clonal expansion of both CD4+ and CD8+ T cells in blood was seen between baseline and week 6. The antigen specificity of the peripheral T cells that underwent clonal expansion was not determined. In partial responders in the 0.1-3.0 mg/kg groups, normalized peripheral clonal expansion was found to be among the lowest, especially among CD8+ T cells.

Note on this clone: There is no known antigen for this receptor. No much larger clone exists at a distance of one base, and base qualities are not known.

Including cysteine and phenylalanine, the CDR3 has 13 amino acids. The CDR3 DNA has 39 bases and is translated from base 1. Based on the germline V gene, the CDR1 and CDR2 sequences are SGHAT and FQNNGV. V is clipped by 2 bases and J by 9 bases, and the sequence between their germline boundaries is 11 bases long. For sequencing of the TCRbeta CDR3 region, genomic DNA was extracted from the sorted cells. The immunoSEQ Assay was used to sequence the TCRbeta CDR3 regions. TCRdb took over this immuneACCESS table, retaining in-frame rearrangements with V and J assigned. Such tables are incomplete; in checked studies, under half of the missing clones stem from an unresolved V gene, and the remainder is unexplained. The sample data list about 81,000 clones, and around 80% of these were observed just once. The ten largest clonotypes hold 6.6% of the sample. The trial excluded patients who had a history of autoimmune disease or who were on systemic immunosuppression. Peripheral blood for TCR sequencing was collected from all dose cohorts at baseline, on cycle 4 day 1, and on cycle 7 day 1. Samples came from an open-label, multicenter, first-in-human phase I dose-escalation trial of ivuxolimab. Adults with locally advanced or metastatic melanoma, renal cell, hepatocellular, or head and neck squamous cell carcinoma were enrolled in the trial. Before TCR sequencing, CD4+ T cells and CD8+ T cells were sorted from peripheral blood as separate populations.

The material sequenced was CD4+ or CD8+ T cells sorted from blood, taken in a trial of the OX40 agonist ivuxolimab. This receptor was taken from an adult with an advanced solid tumor such as melanoma, head and neck, liver or kidney cancer. The rearranged segments are TRBV11-2 and TRBJ2-1; the D gene lacks a confident call. The CDR3 protein sequence reads: CASSLSPTTEQFF. The nucleotide sequence is TGTGCCAGCAGCTTATCCCCCACGACTGAGCAGTTCTTC.